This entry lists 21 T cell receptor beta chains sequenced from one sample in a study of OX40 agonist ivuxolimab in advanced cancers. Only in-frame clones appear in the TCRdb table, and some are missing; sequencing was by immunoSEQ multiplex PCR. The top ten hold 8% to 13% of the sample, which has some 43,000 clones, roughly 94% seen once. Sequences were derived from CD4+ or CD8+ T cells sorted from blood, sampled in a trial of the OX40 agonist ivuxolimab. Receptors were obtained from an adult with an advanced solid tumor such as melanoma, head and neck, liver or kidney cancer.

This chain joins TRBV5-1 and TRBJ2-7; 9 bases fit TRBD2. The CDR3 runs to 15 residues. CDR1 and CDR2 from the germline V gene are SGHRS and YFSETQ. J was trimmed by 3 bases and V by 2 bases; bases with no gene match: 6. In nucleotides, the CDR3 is TGCGCCAGCAGCTTTCTTAGCGGGAGCCTCTACGAGCAGTACTTC. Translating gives CASSFLSGSLYEQYF. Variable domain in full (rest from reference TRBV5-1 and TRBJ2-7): KAGVTQTPRYLIKTRGQQVTLSCSPISGHRSVSWYQQTPGQGLQFLFEYFSETQRNKGNFPGRFSGRQFSNSRSEMNVSTLELGDSALYLCASSFLSGSLYEQYFGPGTRLTVT.

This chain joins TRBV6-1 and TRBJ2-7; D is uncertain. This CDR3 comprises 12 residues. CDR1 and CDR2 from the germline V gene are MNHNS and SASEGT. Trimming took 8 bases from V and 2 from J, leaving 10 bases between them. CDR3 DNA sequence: TGTGCCAGCTCCCCCCGAGCCTACGAGCAGTACTTC. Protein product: CASSPRAYEQYF.

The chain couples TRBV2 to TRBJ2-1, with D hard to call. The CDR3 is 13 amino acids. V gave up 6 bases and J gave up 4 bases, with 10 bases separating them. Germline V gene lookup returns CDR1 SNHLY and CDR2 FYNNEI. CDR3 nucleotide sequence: TGTGCCAGCAGCCCTACTTTGTACAATGAGCAGTTCTTC. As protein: CASSPTLYNEQFF.

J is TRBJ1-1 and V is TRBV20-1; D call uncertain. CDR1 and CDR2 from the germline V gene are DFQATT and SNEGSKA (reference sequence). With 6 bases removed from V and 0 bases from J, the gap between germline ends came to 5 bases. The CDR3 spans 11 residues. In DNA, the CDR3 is TGCAGTGCCCTCATGAACACTGAAGCTTTCTTT. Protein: CSALMNTEAFF.

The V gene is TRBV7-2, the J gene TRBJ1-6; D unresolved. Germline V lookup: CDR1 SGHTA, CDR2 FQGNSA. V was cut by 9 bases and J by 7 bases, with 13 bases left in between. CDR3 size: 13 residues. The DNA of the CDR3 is TGTGCCAGTGAGGCGGGCGGCAATTCACCCCTCCACTTT. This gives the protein CASEAGGNSPLHF.

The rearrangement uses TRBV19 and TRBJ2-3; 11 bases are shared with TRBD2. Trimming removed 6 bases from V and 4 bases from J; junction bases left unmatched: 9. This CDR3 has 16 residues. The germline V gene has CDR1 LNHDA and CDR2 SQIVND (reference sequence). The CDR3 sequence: CASRPGTSGLADTQYF. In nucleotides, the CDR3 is TGTGCCAGTAGGCCGGGGACTAGCGGTTTGGCAGATACGCAGTATTTT.

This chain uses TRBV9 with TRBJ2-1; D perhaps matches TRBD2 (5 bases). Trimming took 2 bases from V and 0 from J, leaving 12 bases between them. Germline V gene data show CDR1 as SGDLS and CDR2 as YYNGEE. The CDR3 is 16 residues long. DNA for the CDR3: TGTGCCAGCAGCGTGGAGCGGAGCCCCTCCTACAATGAGCAGTTCTTC. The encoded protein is CASSVERSPSYNEQFF.

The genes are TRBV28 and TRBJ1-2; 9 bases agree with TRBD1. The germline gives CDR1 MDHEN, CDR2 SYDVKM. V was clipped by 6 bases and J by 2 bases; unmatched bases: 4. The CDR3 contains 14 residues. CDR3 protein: CASRRTGVNYGYTF. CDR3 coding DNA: TGTGCCAGCAGGAGGACAGGGGTAAACTATGGCTACACCTTC.

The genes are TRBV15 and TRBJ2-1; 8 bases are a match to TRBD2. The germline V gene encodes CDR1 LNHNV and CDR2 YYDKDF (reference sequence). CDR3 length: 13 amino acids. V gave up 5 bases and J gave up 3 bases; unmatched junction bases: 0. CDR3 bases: TGTGCCACCAGCGGGACTAGCTACAATGAGCAGTTCTTC. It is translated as CATSGTSYNEQFF. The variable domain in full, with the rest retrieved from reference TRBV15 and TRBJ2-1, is DAMVIQNPRYQVTQFGKPVTLSCSQTLNHNVMYWYQQKSSQAPKLLFHYYDKDFNNEADTPDNFQSRRPNTSFCFLDIRSPGLGDTAMYLCATSGTSYNEQFFGPGTRLTVL.

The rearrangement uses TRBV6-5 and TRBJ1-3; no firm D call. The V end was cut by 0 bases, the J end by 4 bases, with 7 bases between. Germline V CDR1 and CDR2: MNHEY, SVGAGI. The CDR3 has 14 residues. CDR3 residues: CASSYSVRGNTIYF. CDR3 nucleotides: TGTGCCAGCAGTTACTCAGTACGAGGAAACACCATATATTTT.

For the CDR3, the DNA is TGTGCCAGCAGTCCGCACGGAGGGACCGGGGAGCTGTTTTTT. Encoded protein: CASSPHGGTGELFF. The chain has TRBV27 and TRBJ2-2; tentatively, D is TRBD2 (6 bases). Germline V CDR1 and CDR2: MNHEY, SMNVEV (reference sequence). V lost 5 bases to trimming and J lost 5 bases, with 12 bases between them. There are 14 residues in the CDR3.

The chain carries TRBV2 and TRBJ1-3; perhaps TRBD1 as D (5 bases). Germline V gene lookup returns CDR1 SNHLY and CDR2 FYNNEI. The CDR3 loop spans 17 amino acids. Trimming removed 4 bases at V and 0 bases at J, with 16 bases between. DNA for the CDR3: TGTGCCAGCAGTGGAGGGACCACCCCACTCTCTGGAAACACCATATATTTT. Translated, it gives CASSGGTTPLSGNTIYF.

The CDR3 DNA reads as TGTGCCAGCAGTTCCCCTCAGGGACAGGGACGCTCTGGGGCCAACGTCCTGACTTTC. This sequence encodes CASSSPQGQGRSGANVLTF. V and J are TRBV2 and TRBJ2-6; TRBD1 aligns across 9 bases. CDR1 and CDR2 from the germline V gene are SNHLY and FYNNEI. This CDR3 has 19 residues. The V gene end was trimmed by 5 bases and the J gene end by 0 bases; junction bases not matched to a gene: 11.

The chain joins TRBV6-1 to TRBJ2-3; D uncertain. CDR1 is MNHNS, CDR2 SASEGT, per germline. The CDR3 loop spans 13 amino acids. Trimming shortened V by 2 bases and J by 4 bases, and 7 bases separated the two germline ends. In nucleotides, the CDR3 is TGTGCCAGCAGTGAACACGGGTCAGATACGCAGTATTTT. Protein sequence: CASSEHGSDTQYF.

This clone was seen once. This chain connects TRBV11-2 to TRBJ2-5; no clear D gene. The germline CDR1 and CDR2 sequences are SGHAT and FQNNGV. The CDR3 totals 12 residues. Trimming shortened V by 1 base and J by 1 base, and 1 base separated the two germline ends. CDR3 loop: CASSLGQETQYF. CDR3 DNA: TGTGCCAGCAGCTTAGGCCAAGAGACCCAGTACTTC.

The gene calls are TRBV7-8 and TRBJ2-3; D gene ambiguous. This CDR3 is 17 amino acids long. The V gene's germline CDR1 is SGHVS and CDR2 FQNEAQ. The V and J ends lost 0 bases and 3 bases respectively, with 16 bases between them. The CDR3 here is CASSLASIGPATDTQYF. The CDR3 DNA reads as TGTGCCAGCAGCTTAGCTTCCATTGGGCCAGCGACAGATACGCAGTATTTT.

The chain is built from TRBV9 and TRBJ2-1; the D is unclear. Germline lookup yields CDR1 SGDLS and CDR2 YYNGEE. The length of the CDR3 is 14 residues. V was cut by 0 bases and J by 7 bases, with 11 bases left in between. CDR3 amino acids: CASSVAHSANEQFF. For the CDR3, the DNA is TGTGCCAGCAGCGTAGCTCACAGCGCTAATGAGCAGTTCTTC. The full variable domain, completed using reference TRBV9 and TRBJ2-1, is DSGVTQTPKHLITATGQRVTLRCSPRSGDLSVYWYQQSLDQGLQFLIQYYNGEERAKGNILERFSAQQFPDLHSELNLSSLELGDSALYFCASSVAHSANEQFFGPGTRLTVL.

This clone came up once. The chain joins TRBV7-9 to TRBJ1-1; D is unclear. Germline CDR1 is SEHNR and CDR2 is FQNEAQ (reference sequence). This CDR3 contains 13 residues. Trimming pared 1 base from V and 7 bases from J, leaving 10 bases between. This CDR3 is CASSLGQISEAFF. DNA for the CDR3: TGTGCCAGCAGCTTAGGGCAAATCAGTGAAGCTTTCTTT.

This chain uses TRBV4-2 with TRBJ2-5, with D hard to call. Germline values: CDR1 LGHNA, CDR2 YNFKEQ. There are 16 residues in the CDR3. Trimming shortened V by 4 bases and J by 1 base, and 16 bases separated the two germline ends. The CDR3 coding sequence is TGTGCCAGCAGCCTCCGAGAGTGGAGCAGCCAAGAGACCCAGTACTTC. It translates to CASSLREWSSQETQYF.

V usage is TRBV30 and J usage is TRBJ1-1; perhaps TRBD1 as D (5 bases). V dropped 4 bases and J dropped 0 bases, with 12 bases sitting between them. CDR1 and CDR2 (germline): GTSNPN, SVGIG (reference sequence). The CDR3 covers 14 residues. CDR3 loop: CAWMGEALNTEAFF. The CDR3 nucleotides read TGTGCCTGGATGGGGGAGGCCTTGAACACTGAAGCTTTCTTT.

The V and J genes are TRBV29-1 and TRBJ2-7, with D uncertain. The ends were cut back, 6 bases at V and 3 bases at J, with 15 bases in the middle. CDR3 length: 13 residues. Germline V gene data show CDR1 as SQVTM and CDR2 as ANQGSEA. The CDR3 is CSVDGIGDYEQYF. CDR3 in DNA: TGCAGCGTCGATGGGATTGGAGACTACGAGCAGTACTTC.